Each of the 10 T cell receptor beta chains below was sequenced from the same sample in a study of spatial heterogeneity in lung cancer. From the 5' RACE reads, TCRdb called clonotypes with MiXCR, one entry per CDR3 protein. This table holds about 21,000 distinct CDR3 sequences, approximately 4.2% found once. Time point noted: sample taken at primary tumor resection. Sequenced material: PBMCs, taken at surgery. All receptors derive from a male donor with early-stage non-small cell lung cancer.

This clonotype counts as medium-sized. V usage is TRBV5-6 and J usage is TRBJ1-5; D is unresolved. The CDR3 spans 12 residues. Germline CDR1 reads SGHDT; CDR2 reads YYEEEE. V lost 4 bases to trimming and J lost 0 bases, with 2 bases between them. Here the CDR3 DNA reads TGTGCCAGCAGCCTTAGCAATCAGCCCCAGCATTTT. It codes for CASSLSNQPQHF.

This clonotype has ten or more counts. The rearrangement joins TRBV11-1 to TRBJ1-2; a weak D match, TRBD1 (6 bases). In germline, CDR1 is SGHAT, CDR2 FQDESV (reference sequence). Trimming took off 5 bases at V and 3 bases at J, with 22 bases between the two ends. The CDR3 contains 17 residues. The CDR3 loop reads CASSPRQGRGLDYGYTF. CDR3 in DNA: TGTGCCAGCAGCCCTCGGCAGGGGAGAGGGCTCGACTATGGCTACACCTTC.

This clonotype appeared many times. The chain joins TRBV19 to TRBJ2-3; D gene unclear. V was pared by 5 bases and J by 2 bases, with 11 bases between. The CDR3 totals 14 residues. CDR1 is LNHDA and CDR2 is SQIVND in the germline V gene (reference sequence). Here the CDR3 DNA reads TGTGCCAGTAGTGACGCAGGTTTCACAGATACGCAGTATTTT. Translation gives CASSDAGFTDTQYF.

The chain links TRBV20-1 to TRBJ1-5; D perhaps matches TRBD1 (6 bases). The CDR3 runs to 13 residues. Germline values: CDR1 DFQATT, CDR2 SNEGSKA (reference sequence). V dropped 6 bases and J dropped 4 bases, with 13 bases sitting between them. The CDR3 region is CSAHLGANQPQHF. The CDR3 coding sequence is TGCAGTGCCCATTTGGGGGCTAATCAGCCCCAGCATTTT.

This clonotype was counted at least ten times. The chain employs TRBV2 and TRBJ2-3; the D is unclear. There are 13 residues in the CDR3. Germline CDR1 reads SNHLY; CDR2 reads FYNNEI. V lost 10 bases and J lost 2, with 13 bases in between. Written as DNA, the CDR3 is TGTGCCACCCTTAAGGAAATCACAGATACGCAGTATTTT. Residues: CATLKEITDTQYF.

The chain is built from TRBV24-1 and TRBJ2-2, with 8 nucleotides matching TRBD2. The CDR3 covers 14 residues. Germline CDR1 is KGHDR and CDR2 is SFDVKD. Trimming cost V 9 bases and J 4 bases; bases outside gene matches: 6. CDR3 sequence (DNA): TGTGCCACCGGGGGACTAGTATCCACCGGGGAGCTGTTTTTT. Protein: CATGGLVSTGELFF.

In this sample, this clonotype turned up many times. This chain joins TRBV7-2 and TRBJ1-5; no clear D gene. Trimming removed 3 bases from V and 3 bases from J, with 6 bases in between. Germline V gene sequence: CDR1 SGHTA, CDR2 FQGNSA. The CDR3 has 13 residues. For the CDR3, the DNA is TGTGCCAGCAGCTTGGAGGCCAATCAGCCCCAGCATTTT. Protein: CASSLEANQPQHF.

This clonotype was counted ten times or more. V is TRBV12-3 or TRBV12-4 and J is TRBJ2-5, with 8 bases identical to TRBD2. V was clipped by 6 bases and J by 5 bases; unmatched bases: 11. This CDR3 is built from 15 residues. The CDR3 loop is CASSPHGGGQETQYF. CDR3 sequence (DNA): TGTGCCAGCAGCCCGCATGGCGGGGGGCAGGAGACCCAGTACTTC.

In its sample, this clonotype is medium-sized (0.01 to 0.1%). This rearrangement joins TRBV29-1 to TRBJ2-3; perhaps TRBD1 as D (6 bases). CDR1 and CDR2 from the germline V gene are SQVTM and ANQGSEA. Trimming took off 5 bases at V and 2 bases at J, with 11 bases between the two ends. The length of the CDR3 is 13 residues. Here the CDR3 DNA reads TGCAGCGTTCAGGGGTTTATCACAGATACGCAGTATTTT. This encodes CSVQGFITDTQYF.

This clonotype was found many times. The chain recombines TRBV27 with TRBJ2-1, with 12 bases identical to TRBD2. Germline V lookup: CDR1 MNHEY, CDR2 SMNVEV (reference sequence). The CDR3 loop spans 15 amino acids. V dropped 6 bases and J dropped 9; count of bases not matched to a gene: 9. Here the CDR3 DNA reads TGTGCCAGCAGCCGGCTAGCGGGAGGGCCCGGTGAGCAGTTCTTC. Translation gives CASSRLAGGPGEQFF.